Reported below is one T cell receptor (beta chain). This clone's antigen is unknown. Base qualities are not recorded, but no much larger clone differs from it by a single base. Patients with a history of autoimmune disease or receiving systemic immunosuppression were excluded from the trial. Peripheral blood for TCR sequencing was drawn from every dose cohort at baseline, at cycle 4 day 1 and at cycle 7 day 1. Samples came from an open-label, multicenter, first-in-human phase I dose-escalation trial of ivuxolimab. Adults with locally advanced or metastatic melanoma, renal cell carcinoma, hepatocellular carcinoma or head and neck squamous cell carcinoma were enrolled in the trial. Before TCR sequencing, CD4+ T cells and CD8+ T cells were sorted from peripheral blood as separate populations. Genomic DNA was extracted from sorted cells for sequencing of the TCRbeta CDR3 region. The immunoSEQ Assay was used to sequence the TCRbeta CDR3 regions. Not all clones reach the TCRdb copy of this immuneACCESS table, which keeps in-frame sequences only. Checked studies attribute under half of the gap to unresolved V genes and leave the rest unexplained. For this sample the table gives more than 65,000 clones, of which around 85% were detected only once. The leading ten clones occupy roughly 0.89% of the sample.

The sample comes from a study of OX40 agonist ivuxolimab in advanced cancers. Regarding the study in general: Ivuxolimab, which targeted the costimulatory receptor OX40 (CD134), was an agonistic, fully human IgG2 monoclonal antibody. The purpose of peripheral TCRbeta sequencing was to test whether ivuxolimab changed TCR sequence diversity and led to clonal T-cell expansion. Prior anti-PD-1, anti-PD-L1 or anti-CTLA-4 therapy was permitted, and 40% of dose-escalation patients had received checkpoint inhibitors. Intravenous ivuxolimab was administered to patients every 2 weeks at six dose levels: 0.01, 0.1, 0.3, 1.5, 3 and 10 mg/kg. The paper reports the monotherapy dose-escalation portion (N of about 52 patients) of the phase I ivuxolimab trial. The dose-escalation cohort was about 83% male with a mean age of about 60 years, ranging from roughly 20 to 80. Of the roughly 54 dose-escalation patients, hepatocellular carcinoma was present in around 20, melanoma in around 15, renal cell carcinoma in 9 and head and neck cancer in 9. Partial responses were achieved by three dose-escalation patients, of whom one had hepatocellular carcinoma and two had cutaneous melanoma.

The CDR3 holds 14 amino acids from the cysteine to the phenylalanine. This entry keeps only the CDR3 DNA: 42 bases, framed from base 1. The junction shows trimming of 2 bases on V and 3 bases on J, plus 11 bases between the germline ends. The germline V gene provides CDR1 SGHRS and CDR2 YFSETQ. The investigation overall reported the following: Antigen specificity was not determined for the clonally expanded peripheral T cells. Low levels of normalized T-cell clonal expansion were also seen in some patients who did not respond. In partial responders in the 0.1-3.0 mg/kg groups, normalized peripheral clonal expansion was found to be among the lowest, especially among CD8+ T cells. Clonal expansion of both CD4+ and CD8+ blood T cells was observed from baseline to week 6 at doses 0.1 to 3.0 mg/kg. After ivuxolimab, CD8+ T cells had more expanded clones than CD4+ T cells on average.

Sequences were derived from CD4+ or CD8+ T cells sorted from blood, sampled in a trial of the OX40 agonist ivuxolimab. The rearrangement joined TRBV5-1 to TRBJ1-2, with no D gene named confidently. This sequence originates from an adult with an advanced solid tumor such as melanoma, head and neck, liver or kidney cancer. The bases read TGCGCCAGCAGCTTTTCTTTGGCAGACTATGGCTACACCTTC. The resulting protein is CASSFSLADYGYTF.